Presented here are 10 T cell receptor beta chains from one specimen sequenced in a study of beta chain features in type 1 diabetes. Study observations and caveats: TCRB CDR3s from Type 1 diabetes patients were moderately but significantly shorter in all four CD4+ subsets.

Expressed TCRB transcripts got sequenced, as all isolated RNA was reverse transcribed. The assay was immunoSEQ multiplex PCR, and TCRdb's table has in-frame clones only and misses some. The sample holds about 340,000 clones, approximately 13% seen once. No antigens are known for them. Sequencing was done on a sample of naive CD4+ T cells from blood. The receptors come from a woman aged 18 to 35 with type 1 diabetes.

The chain has TRBV9 and TRBJ1-1; 7 nucleotides match TRBD1. The CDR3 extends over 14 amino acids. CDR1 SGDLS and CDR2 YYNGEE come from the germline V gene. The ends lost 4 bases at V and 1 base at J; junction bases unmatched: 4. The CDR3 coding sequence is TGTGCCAGCAGCATCCGGGACAGGAACACTGAAGCTTTCTTT. This sequence encodes CASSIRDRNTEAFF.

This clone was counted a few times. The genes are TRBV28 and TRBJ2-3; D may be TRBD1 (5 bases). The V end was cut by 3 bases, the J end by 2 bases, with 9 bases between. The length of the CDR3 is 14 residues. The germline CDR1 and CDR2 sequences are MDHEN and SYDVKM. The CDR3 is CASSFWGLTDTQYF. CDR3 nucleotide sequence: TGTGCCAGCAGTTTCTGGGGCCTCACAGATACGCAGTATTTT.

This clone was picked up a small number of times. CDR3 sequence: CASSLNRGDTEAFF. Here the CDR3 DNA reads TGTGCCAGCAGCTTAAACAGGGGGGACACTGAAGCTTTCTTT. The V call is TRBV7-6, the J call TRBJ1-1, with 8 bases lining up with TRBD1. In germline, CDR1 is SGHVS, CDR2 FNYEAQ. V lost 2 bases and J lost 3; bases outside the gene matches: 2. CDR3 length equals 14 residues. The variable domain in full, with the rest retrieved from reference TRBV7-6 and TRBJ1-1, is GAGVSQSPRYKVTKRGQDVALRCDPISGHVSLYWYRQALGQGPEFLTYFNYEAQQDKSGLPNDRFSAERPEGSISTLTIQRTEQRDSAMYRCASSLNRGDTEAFFGQGTRLTVV.

The V gene is TRBV7-6, the J gene TRBJ2-6; D unresolved. The CDR3 totals 15 residues. Germline CDR1 is SGHVS and CDR2 is FNYEAQ. V was shortened by 7 bases and J by 1 base, with 11 bases between the two germline ends. This CDR3 is CASTQEYSGANVLTF. The CDR3, as DNA: TGTGCCAGCACCCAAGAGTATTCTGGGGCCAACGTCCTGACTTTC.

This clone was observed a few times. The J gene is TRBJ2-3, the V gene TRBV14, with TRBD2 matching 11 bases. The germline V gene has CDR1 SGHDN and CDR2 FVKESK. The CDR3 has 16 residues. Losses at the gene ends were 0 bases for V and 5 bases for J; bases not matched to a gene: 4. The CDR3: CASSQDGGLAGDTQYF. The CDR3, as DNA: TGTGCCAGCAGCCAAGACGGCGGACTAGCGGGAGATACGCAGTATTTT.

This clone is a singleton in its sample. The CDR3 is CAWTPYSGNTIYF. The CDR3 DNA follows: TGTGCCTGGACCCCTTACTCTGGAAACACCATATATTTT. The chain has TRBV30 and TRBJ1-3; D ambiguous. The length of the CDR3 is 13 residues. Germline values: CDR1 GTSNPN, CDR2 SVGIG (reference sequence). The ends were cut back, 4 bases at V and 0 bases at J, with 7 bases in the middle. Based on the CDR3 plus reference TRBV30 and TRBJ1-3, the full variable domain is SQTIHQWPATLVQPVGSPLSLECTVEGTSNPNLYWYRQAAGRGLQLLFYSVGIGQISSEVPQNLSASRPQDRQFILSSKKLLLSDSGFYLCAWTPYSGNTIYFGEGSWLTVV.

V gene TRBV7-2 combines with J gene TRBJ1-1; D not resolved. V was clipped by 1 base and J by 1 base, with 7 bases between them. CDR3 length equals 14 residues. Looked up from germline, CDR1 is SGHTA and CDR2 is FQGNSA. The CDR3 reads CASSLESWNTEAFF. The CDR3 nucleotides are TGTGCCAGCAGCTTAGAATCGTGGAACACTGAAGCTTTCTTT.

The chain joins TRBV4-1 to TRBJ2-1; tentatively, D is TRBD2 (5 bases). Trimming removed 4 bases at V and 0 bases at J, with 10 bases between. Germline V gives CDR1 MGHRA, CDR2 YSYEKL. The length of the CDR3 is 15 residues. For the CDR3, the DNA is TGCGCCAGCAGCCGGACTGGCAGCTCCTACAATGAGCAGTTCTTC. Residues: CASSRTGSSYNEQFF.

CDR3 DNA sequence: TGTGCCAGTAGTTCCCCCAGGGGAGGGAATGAGCAGTTCTTC. Its protein product is CASSSPRGGNEQFF. The chain links TRBV19 to TRBJ2-1, with D perhaps matching TRBD2 (7 bases). The CDR3 length is 14 residues. The V and J ends lost 5 bases and 7 bases respectively, with 15 bases between them. The germline gives CDR1 LNHDA, CDR2 SQIVND (reference sequence).

This clone has only a few counts. The V and J genes are TRBV30 and TRBJ2-7, with 7 bases matching TRBD2. Germline-derived CDR1 and CDR2 are GTSNPN and SVGIG (reference sequence). Trimming at V came to 6 bases and at J to 2 bases, leaving 10 bases not matched to a gene. The CDR3 is 14 residues long. The CDR3 reads CACPLLATTYEQYF. In DNA, the CDR3 is TGTGCCTGTCCCCTACTAGCGACGACCTACGAGCAGTACTTC.